The rows below give T cell receptor beta chains drawn from one sample of a study of OX40 agonist ivuxolimab in advanced cancers. Measured with immunoSEQ multiplex PCR; TCRdb has only the in-frame clones, and not every one. Among under 95,000 clones listed, 89% were seen once. Sequences were derived from CD4+ or CD8+ T cells sorted from blood, sampled in a trial of the OX40 agonist ivuxolimab. These receptors originate from an adult with an advanced solid tumor such as melanoma, head and neck, liver or kidney cancer. Both conserved end residues are part of each CDR3. Each record gives: V gene, J gene, clone size, D gene, CDR3 protein, CDR3 DNA. The D gene is left open where the match is weak. Some rows have no size entry. The others give once, few or many, or a class for an expanded clone.

>TRBV11-2|TRBJ2-2|-|-
CASRVLGRGTGELFF
TGTGCCAGCAGGGTCCTTGGTCGCGGCACCGGGGAGCTGTTTTTT
>TRBV6-5|TRBJ1-2|-|TRBD1
CASSSHRGHTNYGYTF
TGTGCCAGCAGTTCACACAGGGGCCACACGAACTATGGCTACACCTTC
>TRBV6-4|TRBJ2-7|-|-
CASSAVPFVEQYF
TGTGCCAGCAGTGCCGTCCCCTTCGTCGAGCAGTACTTC
>TRBV28|TRBJ1-1|-|TRBD1
CASSFGTGIGEAFF
TGTGCCAGCAGTTTCGGGACAGGGATTGGGGAAGCTTTCTTT
>TRBV21-1|TRBJ1-5|-|-
CASSIIHRHQPQHF
TGTGCCAGCAGCATCATACACAGGCATCAGCCCCAGCATTTT
>TRBV28|TRBJ1-4|-|-
CASSSRRGLNEKLFF
TGTGCCAGCAGCTCTCGGCGGGGGCTGAATGAAAAACTGTTTTTT
>TRBV27|TRBJ2-3|-|-
CASSLRETDTQYF
TGTGCCAGCAGTCTCAGAGAGACAGATACGCAGTATTTT
>TRBV18|TRBJ2-5|-|TRBD2
CASSPIGTSGKETQYF
TGTGCCAGCTCACCAATTGGGACTAGCGGGAAAGAGACCCAGTACTTC
>TRBV19|TRBJ1-5|-|-
CASSLGRGYSNQPQHF
TGTGCCAGTAGTTTGGGGAGGGGATATAGCAATCAGCCCCAGCATTTT
>TRBV11-2|TRBJ1-2|-|-
CASSSRPGSRDGYTF
TGTGCCAGCAGCTCCCGTCCCGGGAGCAGGGATGGCTACACCTTC
>TRBV27|TRBJ1-2|once|TRBD1
CASGDRDTLNYGYTF
TGTGCCAGCGGGGACAGGGACACCCTTAACTATGGCTACACCTTC
>TRBV28|TRBJ2-1|-|-
CASLTTKSYNEQFF
TGTGCCAGTTTAACTACCAAGTCCTACAATGAGCAGTTCTTC
>TRBV5-1|TRBJ2-3|-|TRBD2
CASGAGLAGADTQYF
TGCGCCAGCGGCGCAGGACTAGCGGGCGCAGATACGCAGTATTTT
>TRBV5-1|TRBJ2-2|-|TRBD1
CASSLVGTGKNTGELFF
TGCGCCAGCAGCTTGGTCGGGACAGGGAAGAACACCGGGGAGCTGTTTTTT
>TRBV29-1|TRBJ2-1|-|TRBD2
CSVGWTSGRTNEQFF
TGCAGCGTGGGATGGACTAGCGGGAGAACCAATGAGCAGTTCTTC
>TRBV11-2|TRBJ1-1|-|-
CAKPEKPNTEAFF
TGTGCCAAACCAGAAAAACCGAACACTGAAGCTTTCTTT
>TRBV27|TRBJ2-1|-|-
CASSLYNEQFF
TGTGCCAGCAGCCTCTACAATGAGCAGTTCTTC
>TRBV29-1|TRBJ2-3|-|-
CSVEGTRTDTQYF
TGCAGCGTTGAGGGCACACGCACAGATACGCAGTATTTT